The clone carrying this T cell receptor beta chain was counted a few times. What it binds is unknown. The sample belongs to a study of beta chain features in type 1 diabetes. Every isolated RNA sample was fully reverse transcribed, so sequencing captured expressed TCRB transcripts. TCRdb's copy holds only in-frame clones and misses some; the assay was immunoSEQ multiplex PCR. This table has more than 120,000 clones, roughly 10% appearing once. V was shortened by 4 bases and J by 10 bases, with 17 bases between the two germline ends. Germline CDR1 and CDR2: LGHNA and YNFKEQ. The CDR3 extends over 15 amino acids. General study findings and limits: When Type 1 diabetes patients were examined, their TCRB CDR3s proved moderately but significantly shorter in all four CD4+ subsets. Among patients, naive, central memory and Treg TCRB repertoires appeared more similar than among healthy donors. There were fewer insertions and more deletions at the VDJ junctions of type 1 diabetes patients.

Sequenced sample: naive CD4+ T cells from blood. V is TRBV4-2 and J is TRBJ1-6; D possibly corresponds to TRBD1 (6 bases). The sequence was collected from a man aged 18 to 29 in good health. CDR3: CASSLIQGNGSPLHF. CDR3 bases: TGTGCCAGCAGCCTCATACAGGGAAATGGCTCACCCCTCCACTTT.